Given below is one T cell receptor beta chain in context. The sample is drawn from a study of technical replicates of blood from a handful of donors. Sequencing was performed with immunoSEQ multiplex PCR; in TCRdb, only in-frame clones are kept and a portion is missing. The sample holds roughly 66,000 clones, approximately 86% seen once. The receptor was derived from a human donor in good health. Some clones in this sample may be carry-over from other donors' samples. Sequencing was done on a sample of PBMCs.

This chain's CDR3 is CASIQIAGGEQYF. The CDR3, as DNA: TGTGCCAGCATTCAAATAGCGGGAGGCGAGCAGTACTTC. V usage is TRBV6-6 and J usage is TRBJ2-7; 10 nucleotides agree with TRBD2. The CDR3 sequence is 13 residues long. V trimming: 7 bases; J trimming: 6 bases; junction bases outside the gene matches: 6. The V gene's germline CDR1 is MNHNY and CDR2 SVGAGI (reference sequence).